The T cell receptor (beta chain) described here comes from a study of blood T cell repertoires in COVID-19. Using immunoSEQ multiplex PCR, the repertoire was profiled, and TCRdb retains in-frame clones only, with some absent. In the table there are some 160,000 clones, approximately 88% of which are singletons. The study recruited people aged about 18 to 90 years across around 24 US areas. Cohorts were determined from participant-reported clinical history. There are a few counts of this clone. Other nucleotide sequences in the sample specify the same CDR3. Sequenced sample: PBMCs or T cells enriched from blood (not recorded which). The TCR sequence derives from a woman between 50 and 59 years old who had recovered from COVID-19.

DNA for the CDR3: TGTGCCAGCAGTTCCGCCGGGGGGGGCTCCTACGAGCAGTACTTC. Translating it yields CASSSAGGGSYEQYF. The chain couples TRBV6-2 or TRBV6-3 to TRBJ2-7; 8 nucleotides agree with TRBD2. Unmatched junction bases numbered 5, after V lost 4 bases and J lost 0 bases. This CDR3 has 15 residues. Germline V CDR1 and CDR2: MNHEY, SVGEGT.